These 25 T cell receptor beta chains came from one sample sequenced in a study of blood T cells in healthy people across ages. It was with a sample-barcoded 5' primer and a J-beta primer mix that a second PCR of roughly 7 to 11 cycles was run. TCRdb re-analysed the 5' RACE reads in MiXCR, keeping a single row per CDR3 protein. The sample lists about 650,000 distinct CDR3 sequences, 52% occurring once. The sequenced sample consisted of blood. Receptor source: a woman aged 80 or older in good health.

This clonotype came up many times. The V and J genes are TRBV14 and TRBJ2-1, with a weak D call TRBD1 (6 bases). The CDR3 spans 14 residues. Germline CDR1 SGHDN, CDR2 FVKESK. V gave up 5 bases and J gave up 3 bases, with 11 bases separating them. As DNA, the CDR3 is TGTGCCAGCAGCTTCCAGGGGTACTACAATGAGCAGTTCTTC. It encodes CASSFQGYYNEQFF.

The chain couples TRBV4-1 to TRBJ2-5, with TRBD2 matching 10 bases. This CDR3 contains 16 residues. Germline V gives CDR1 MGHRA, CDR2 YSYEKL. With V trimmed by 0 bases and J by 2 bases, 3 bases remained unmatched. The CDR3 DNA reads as TGCGCCAGCAGCCAAGACCCAGCGGGGGGGCAAGAGACCCAGTACTTC. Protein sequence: CASSQDPAGGQETQYF.

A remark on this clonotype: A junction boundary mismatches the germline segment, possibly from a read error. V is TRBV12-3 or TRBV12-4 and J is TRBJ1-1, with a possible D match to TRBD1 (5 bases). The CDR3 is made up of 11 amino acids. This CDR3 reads CTSRSGFEAFF. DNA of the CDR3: TGTACCAGCCGATCAGGGTTTGAAGCTTTCTTT.

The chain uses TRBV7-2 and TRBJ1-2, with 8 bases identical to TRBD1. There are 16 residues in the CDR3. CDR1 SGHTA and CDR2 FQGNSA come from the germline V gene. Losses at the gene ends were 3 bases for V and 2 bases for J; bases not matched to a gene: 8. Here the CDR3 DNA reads TGTGCCAGCAGCTTCTCCAGGACAGGGACGAACTATGGCTACACCTTC. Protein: CASSFSRTGTNYGYTF.

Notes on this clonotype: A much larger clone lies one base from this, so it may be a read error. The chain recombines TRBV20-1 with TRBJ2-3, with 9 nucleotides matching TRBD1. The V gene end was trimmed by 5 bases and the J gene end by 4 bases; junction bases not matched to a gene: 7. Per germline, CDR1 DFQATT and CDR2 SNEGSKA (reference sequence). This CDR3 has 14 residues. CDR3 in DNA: TGCAGTGCTTTGGACAGGGGCGGCGCAGATACGCAGTATTTT. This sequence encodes CSALDRGGADTQYF.

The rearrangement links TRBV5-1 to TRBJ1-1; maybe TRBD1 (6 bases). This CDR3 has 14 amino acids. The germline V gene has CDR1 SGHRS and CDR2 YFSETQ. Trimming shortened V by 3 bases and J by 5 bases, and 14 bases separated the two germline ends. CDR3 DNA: TGCGCCAGCAGCTCCGGGGGCGTAGAGACTGAAGCTTTCTTT. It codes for CASSSGGVETEAFF.

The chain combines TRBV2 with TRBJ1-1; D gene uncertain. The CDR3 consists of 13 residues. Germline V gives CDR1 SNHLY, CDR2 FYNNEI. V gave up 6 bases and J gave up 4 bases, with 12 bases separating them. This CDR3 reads CASRDLAPTEAFF. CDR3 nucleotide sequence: TGTGCCAGCAGGGATTTGGCTCCCACTGAAGCTTTCTTT.

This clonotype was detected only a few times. The CDR3 coding sequence is TGTGCCAGCAGTGAAACAGCTTATAATTCACCCCTCCACTTT. Its protein is CASSETAYNSPLHF. This rearrangement joins TRBV25-1 to TRBJ1-6, with D hard to call. Trimming shortened V by 2 bases and J by 4 bases, and 6 bases separated the two germline ends. This CDR3 comprises 14 residues. The V gene's germline CDR1 is MGHDK and CDR2 SYGVNS.

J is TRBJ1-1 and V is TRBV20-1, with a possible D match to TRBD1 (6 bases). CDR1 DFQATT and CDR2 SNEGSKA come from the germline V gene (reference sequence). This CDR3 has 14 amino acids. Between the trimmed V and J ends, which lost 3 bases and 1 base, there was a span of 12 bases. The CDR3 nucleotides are TGCAGTGCTAGGAGAGGACAGTCGAACACTGAAGCTTTCTTT. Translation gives CSARRGQSNTEAFF.

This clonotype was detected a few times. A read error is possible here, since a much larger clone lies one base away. CDR3 protein: CASSRPGTGRYNEQYF. The CDR3 DNA sequence: TGTGCCAGCAGCCGCCCCGGGACAGGCCGCTACAATGAGCAGTACTTC. The genes are TRBV7-2 and TRBJ2-7, with TRBD1 identical over 8 bases. Looked up from germline, CDR1 is SGHTA and CDR2 is FQGNSA. Germline trimming cut 5 bases from V and 7 bases from J; bases unmatched to any gene: 16. This CDR3 has 16 residues.

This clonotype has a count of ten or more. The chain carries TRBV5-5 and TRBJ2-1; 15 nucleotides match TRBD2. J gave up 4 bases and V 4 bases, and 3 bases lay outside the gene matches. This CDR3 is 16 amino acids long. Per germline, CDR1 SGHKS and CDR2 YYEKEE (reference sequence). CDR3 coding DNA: TGTGCCAGCAGCCAGGGACTAGCGGGGGGTTACAATGAGCAGTTCTTC. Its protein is CASSQGLAGGYNEQFF.

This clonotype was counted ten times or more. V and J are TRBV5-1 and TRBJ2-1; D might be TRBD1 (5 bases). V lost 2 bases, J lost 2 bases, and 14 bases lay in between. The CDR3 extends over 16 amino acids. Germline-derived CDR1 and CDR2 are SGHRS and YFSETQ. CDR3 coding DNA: TGCGCCAGCAGCTTAGACCTTAGGGGCACCTACAATGAGCAGTTCTTC. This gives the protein CASSLDLRGTYNEQFF. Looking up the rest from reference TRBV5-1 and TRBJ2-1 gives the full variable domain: KAGVTQTPRYLIKTRGQQVTLSCSPISGHRSVSWYQQTPGQGLQFLFEYFSETQRNKGNFPGRFSGRQFSNSRSEMNVSTLELGDSALYLCASSLDLRGTYNEQFFGPGTRLTVL.

The chain's CDR3 is CASMPTFTFVGYGYTF. In DNA, the CDR3 is TGTGCCAGCATGCCAACCTTCACCTTTGTGGGCTATGGCTACACCTTC. This rearrangement joins TRBV12-3 or TRBV12-4 to TRBJ1-2, with no clear D. Deletions cut 7 bases from V and 4 bases from J, with 22 bases between. The CDR3 spans 16 residues.

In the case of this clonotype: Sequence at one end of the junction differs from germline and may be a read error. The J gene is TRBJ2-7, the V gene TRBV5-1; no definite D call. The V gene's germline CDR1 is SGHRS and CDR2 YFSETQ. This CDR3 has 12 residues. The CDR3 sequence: CASGLRPYEQYF. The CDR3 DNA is TGCGCCAGCGGCTTGAGACCCTACGAGCAGTACTTC. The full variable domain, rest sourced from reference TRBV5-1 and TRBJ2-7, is KAGVTQTPRYLIKTRGQQVTLSCSPISGHRSVSWYQQTPGQGLQFLFEYFSETQRNKGNFPGRFSGRQFSNSRSEMNVSTLELGDSALYLCASGLRPYEQYFGPGTRLTVT.

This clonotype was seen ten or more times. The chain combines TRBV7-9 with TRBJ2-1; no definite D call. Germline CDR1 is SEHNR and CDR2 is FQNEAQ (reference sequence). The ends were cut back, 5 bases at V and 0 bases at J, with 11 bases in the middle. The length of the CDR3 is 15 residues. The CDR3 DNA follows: TGTGCCAGCAGCCCCATGCGCCGCTCCTACAATGAGCAGTTCTTC. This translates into CASSPMRRSYNEQFF.

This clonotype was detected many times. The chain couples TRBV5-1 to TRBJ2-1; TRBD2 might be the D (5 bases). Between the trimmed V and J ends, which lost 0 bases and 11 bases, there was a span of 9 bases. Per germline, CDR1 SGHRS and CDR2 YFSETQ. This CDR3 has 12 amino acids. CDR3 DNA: TGCGCCAGCAGCTTGGACGGGGATAAGCAGTTCTTC. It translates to CASSLDGDKQFF.

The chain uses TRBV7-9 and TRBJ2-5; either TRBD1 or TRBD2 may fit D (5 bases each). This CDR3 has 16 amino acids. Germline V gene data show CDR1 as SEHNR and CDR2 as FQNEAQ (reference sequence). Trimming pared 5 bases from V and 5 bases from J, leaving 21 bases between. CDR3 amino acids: CASSPPGASGWETQYF. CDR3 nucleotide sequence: TGTGCCAGCAGCCCACCCGGGGCATCGGGATGGGAGACCCAGTACTTC.

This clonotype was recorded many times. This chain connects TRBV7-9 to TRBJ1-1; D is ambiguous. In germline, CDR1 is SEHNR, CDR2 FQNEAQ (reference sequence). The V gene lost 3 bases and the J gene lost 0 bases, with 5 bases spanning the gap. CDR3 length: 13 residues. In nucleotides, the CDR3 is TGTGCCAGCAGCTTTGGCATGAACACTGAAGCTTTCTTT. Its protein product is CASSFGMNTEAFF.

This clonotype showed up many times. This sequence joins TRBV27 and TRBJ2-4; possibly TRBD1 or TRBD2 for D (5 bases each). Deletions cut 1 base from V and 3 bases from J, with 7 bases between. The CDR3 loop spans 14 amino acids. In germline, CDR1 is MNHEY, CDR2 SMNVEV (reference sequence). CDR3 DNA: TGTGCCAGCAGTTTATATGGGGGCAAAAACATTCAGTACTTC. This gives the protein CASSLYGGKNIQYF.

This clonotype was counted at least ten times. The CDR3 DNA reads TGCGCCAGCAGCCAAGATTTGGGGTTGGGACTAGCGGGAGCTAGCTCCTACAATGAGCAGTTCTTC. Amino acids: CASSQDLGLGLAGASSYNEQFF. J is TRBJ2-1 and V is TRBV4-1; 14 bases align to TRBD2. Germline CDR1 is MGHRA and CDR2 is YSYEKL. The CDR3 totals 22 residues. Trimming at V came to 0 bases and at J to 0 bases, leaving 13 bases not matched to a gene.

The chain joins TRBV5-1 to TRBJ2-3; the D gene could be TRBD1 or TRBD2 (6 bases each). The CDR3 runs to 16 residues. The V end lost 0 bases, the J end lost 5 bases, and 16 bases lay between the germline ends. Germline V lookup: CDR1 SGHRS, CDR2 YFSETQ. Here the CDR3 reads CASSLGRGPGIDTQYF. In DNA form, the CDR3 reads TGCGCCAGCAGCTTGGGTCGGGGGCCAGGCATAGATACGCAGTATTTT.

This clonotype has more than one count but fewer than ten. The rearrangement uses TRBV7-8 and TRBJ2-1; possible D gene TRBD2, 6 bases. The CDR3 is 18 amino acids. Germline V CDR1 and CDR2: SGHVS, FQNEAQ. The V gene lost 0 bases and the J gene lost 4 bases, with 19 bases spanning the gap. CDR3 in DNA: TGTGCCAGCAGCTTAGCGCTTGTCCCCGGGGGACTTTACAATGAGCAGTTCTTC. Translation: CASSLALVPGGLYNEQFF.

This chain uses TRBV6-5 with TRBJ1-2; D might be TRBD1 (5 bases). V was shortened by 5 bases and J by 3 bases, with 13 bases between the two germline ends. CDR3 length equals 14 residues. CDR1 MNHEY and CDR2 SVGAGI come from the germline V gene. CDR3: CASSTQGYDYGYTF. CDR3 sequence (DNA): TGTGCCAGCAGTACTCAGGGTTATGACTATGGCTACACCTTC.

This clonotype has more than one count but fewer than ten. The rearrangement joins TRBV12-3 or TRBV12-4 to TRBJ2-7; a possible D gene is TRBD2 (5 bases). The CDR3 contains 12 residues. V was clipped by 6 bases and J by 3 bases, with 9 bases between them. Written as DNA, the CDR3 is TGTGCCAGCAGCTACACTAGCTACGAGCAGTACTTC. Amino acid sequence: CASSYTSYEQYF.

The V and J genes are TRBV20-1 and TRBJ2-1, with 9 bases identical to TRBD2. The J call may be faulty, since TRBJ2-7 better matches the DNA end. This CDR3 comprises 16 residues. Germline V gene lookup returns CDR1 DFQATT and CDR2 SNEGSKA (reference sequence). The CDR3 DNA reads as TGCAGTGCTAACCGGGTAGCGGGAGTGTCCTACAATGAGCAGTACTTC. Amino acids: CSANRVAGVSYNEQYF.